This T cell receptor beta chain was identified in a study of cytomegalovirus exposure and HLA in healthy donors. Study in general: An earlier analysis identified more than 95 million unique TCR beta sequences in some 180 million T cells. Study-level findings and limits: TCR beta chains numbering some 160 were designated cytomegalovirus-associated.

The PCR made use of 60 Vbeta and 13 Jbeta primers. Profiling relied on immunoSEQ multiplex PCR, and the TCRdb table lists in-frame clones only, not all of them. The sample lists about 160,000 clones, around 77% occurring once. CDR1 SGHRS and CDR2 YFSETQ come from the germline V gene. This CDR3 has 18 amino acids. Trimming took 4 bases from V and 0 from J; bases not matched to a gene: 10. This clone was detected only a few times. Its antigen is unidentified. The sequence derives from a man aged 55 to 70 in good health and CMV-seronegative. The V gene is TRBV5-1, the J gene TRBJ2-6, with 7 bases identical to TRBD1. Source material: PBMCs. The CDR3 DNA reads as TGCGCCAGCAGCACCCTGGGACAGATTAGCTCTGGGGCCAACGTCCTGACTTTC. Protein: CASSTLGQISSGANVLTF.